A single sample is the source of the 19 T cell receptor beta chains below, sequenced in a study of blood T cell repertoires in COVID-19. The method was immunoSEQ multiplex PCR; TCRdb's version includes in-frame clones alone and lacks a portion of them. The table shows over 45,000 clones, with around 85% occurring only once. Sequencing was performed on peripheral blood. These TCRs come from a man aged 50 to 59 with active COVID-19.

Only one count was recorded for this clone. The chain has TRBV14 and TRBJ2-1; no clear D gene. CDR3 length equals 16 residues. The V end lost 2 bases, the J end lost 0 bases, and 11 bases lay between the germline ends. Germline values: CDR1 SGHDN, CDR2 FVKESK. CDR3 sequence reads: CASSQIAASSYNEQFF. CDR3 bases: TGTGCCAGCAGCCAAATCGCAGCGAGCTCCTACAATGAGCAGTTCTTC.

The chain couples TRBV5-6 to TRBJ2-7; D uncertain. With 3 bases removed from V and 3 bases from J, the gap between germline ends came to 10 bases. CDR3 length equals 13 residues. From germline, CDR1 is SGHDT and CDR2 YYEEEE. CDR3 loop: CASSYLSNYEQYF. The DNA of the CDR3 is TGTGCCAGCAGCTACCTATCGAACTACGAGCAGTACTTC.

This clone was found once. The chain recombines TRBV5-4 with TRBJ2-7; 10 bases line up with TRBD1. Germline loops: CDR1 SGHNT, CDR2 YYREEE (reference sequence). V shed 0 bases and J 0 bases; nucleotides not matched to a gene: 3. The CDR3 totals 16 residues. In nucleotides, the CDR3 is TGTGCCAGCAGCTTGGGGGGGACAGGGGCCTCCTACGAGCAGTACTTC. It yields the protein CASSLGGTGASYEQYF.

The chain recombines TRBV18 with TRBJ2-5, with TRBD1 matching over 7 bases. Germline V gene sequence: CDR1 KGHSH, CDR2 LQKENI. J was trimmed by 2 bases and V by 5 bases; bases with no gene match: 2. The CDR3 is 13 residues long. CDR3 DNA: TGTGCCAGCTCAGGGACAGCGCAAGAGACCCAGTACTTC. It is translated as CASSGTAQETQYF.

This rearrangement joins TRBV5-6 to TRBJ2-5, with 11 positions matching TRBD2. Germline CDR1 is SGHDT and CDR2 is YYEEEE. Trimming took 0 bases from V and 2 from J; bases not matched to a gene: 3. The CDR3 has 16 residues. Here the CDR3 reads CASSLAASGGQETQYF. The CDR3 DNA follows: TGTGCCAGCAGCTTGGCAGCTAGCGGGGGGCAAGAGACCCAGTACTTC.

The V call is TRBV11-3, the J call TRBJ2-3; 7 positions agree with TRBD1. V lost 3 bases, J lost 2 bases, and 5 bases stayed unmatched. Germline CDR1 and CDR2: SGHNT and YENEEA. CDR3 length: 15 amino acids. CDR3: CASSFGTADTDTQYF. The CDR3 bases are TGTGCCAGCAGCTTCGGGACAGCCGACACAGATACGCAGTATTTT.

V usage is TRBV2 and J usage is TRBJ1-2; 7 bases align to TRBD1. V lost 5 bases to trimming and J lost 5 bases; unmatched junction nucleotides: 5. Germline V gene data show CDR1 as SNHLY and CDR2 as FYNNEI. The CDR3 is 13 amino acids. The CDR3 is CASSIQGSYGYTF. In DNA form, the CDR3 reads TGTGCCAGCAGTATACAGGGGTCATATGGCTACACCTTC.

The chain employs TRBV9 and TRBJ2-2; 7 bases agree with TRBD2. Germline values: CDR1 SGDLS, CDR2 YYNGEE. The CDR3 has 16 residues. Germline trimming cut 0 bases from V and 1 base from J; bases unmatched to any gene: 3. Here the CDR3 reads CASSVVLAENTGELFF. The CDR3 DNA sequence: TGTGCCAGCAGCGTAGTCCTAGCGGAGAACACCGGGGAGCTGTTTTTT. The variable domain in full, completed from reference TRBV9 and TRBJ2-2, reads DSGVTQTPKHLITATGQRVTLRCSPRSGDLSVYWYQQSLDQGLQFLIQYYNGEERAKGNILERFSAQQFPDLHSELNLSSLELGDSALYFCASSVVLAENTGELFFGEGSRLTVL.

The gene calls are TRBV12-5 and TRBJ1-6, with 7 bases matching TRBD1. V shed 0 bases and J 9 bases; nucleotides not matched to a gene: 5. The CDR3 totals 15 residues. Germline values: CDR1 LGHNT, CDR2 FRNRAP. CDR3 amino acids: CASGLVDRESSPLHF. The CDR3 region has the DNA TGTGCTAGTGGTTTGGTAGACAGGGAAAGTTCACCCCTCCACTTT.

The chain uses TRBV11-2 and TRBJ2-3; 11 bases are a match to TRBD1. J was trimmed by 4 bases and V by 5 bases; bases with no gene match: 8. Looked up from germline, CDR1 is SGHAT and CDR2 is FQNNGV. This CDR3 comprises 16 residues. CDR3 protein: CASSGLRGQGADTQYF. The DNA of the CDR3 is TGTGCCAGCAGCGGACTCCGGGGACAGGGGGCAGATACGCAGTATTTT.

CDR3 amino acids: CASSPGRYEQYF. CDR3 DNA sequence: TGTGCCAGCAGCCCAGGTCGGTACGAGCAGTACTTC. The chain has TRBV14 and TRBJ2-7, with D unresolved. V dropped 4 bases and J dropped 4 bases, with 8 bases sitting between them. Germline V gene data show CDR1 as SGHDN and CDR2 as FVKESK. This CDR3 region has 12 residues.

The genes are TRBV5-1 and TRBJ1-5; no definite D call. Germline-derived CDR1 and CDR2 are SGHRS and YFSETQ. Trimming shortened V by 0 bases and J by 2 bases, and 9 bases separated the two germline ends. The CDR3 loop spans 15 amino acids. Here the CDR3 DNA reads TGCGCCAGCAGCTTGGCGGGGAGAGGCAATCAGCCCCAGCATTTT. It yields the protein CASSLAGRGNQPQHF. Combining the CDR3 with reference TRBV5-1 and TRBJ1-5 gives the whole variable domain KAGVTQTPRYLIKTRGQQVTLSCSPISGHRSVSWYQQTPGQGLQFLFEYFSETQRNKGNFPGRFSGRQFSNSRSEMNVSTLELGDSALYLCASSLAGRGNQPQHFGDGTRLSIL.

This chain joins TRBV27 and TRBJ1-6; 8 positions match TRBD1. The CDR3 extends over 14 amino acids. V shed 3 bases and J 10 bases; nucleotides not matched to a gene: 5. Germline CDR1 is MNHEY and CDR2 is SMNVEV (reference sequence). The CDR3 sequence: CASSFDRGGSPLHF. DNA for the CDR3: TGTGCCAGCAGTTTCGACAGGGGCGGATCACCCCTCCACTTT.

The J gene is TRBJ1-3, the V gene TRBV13; D perhaps matches TRBD1 (6 bases). The CDR3 runs to 15 residues. The ends were cut back, 8 bases at V and 1 base at J, with 15 bases in the middle. Germline V gives CDR1 PRHDT, CDR2 FYEKMQ (reference sequence). This chain's CDR3 is CASAQGRVSGNTIYF. In nucleotides, the CDR3 is TGTGCCAGCGCCCAGGGGAGGGTTTCTGGAAACACCATATATTTT.

The J gene is TRBJ1-4, the V gene TRBV5-1, with a tentative D call TRBD1 (5 bases). V dropped 3 bases and J dropped 8 bases, with 17 bases sitting between them. The CDR3 totals 15 residues. Germline V gives CDR1 SGHRS, CDR2 YFSETQ. The CDR3 nucleotides are TGCGCCAGCAGCTCGGGGACTTTAGAGGGGGAAAAACTGTTTTTT. Amino acids: CASSSGTLEGEKLFF.

The chain joins TRBV4-3 to TRBJ1-2; 7 bases agree with TRBD1. With 0 bases clipped from V and 4 bases from J, the junction kept 2 bases outside the gene matches. Germline loops: CDR1 LGHNA, CDR2 YSLEER. This CDR3 is 14 amino acids long. Written as DNA, the CDR3 is TGCGCCAGCAGCCAAGATAACAGGGGCTATGGCTACACCTTC. Translation: CASSQDNRGYGYTF.

The chain is built from TRBV5-8 and TRBJ1-2; 7 nucleotides line up with TRBD1. CDR1 SGHTS and CDR2 YDEGEE come from the germline V gene. V shed 2 bases, J shed 7 bases, and the junction held 5 bases outside the gene matches. The CDR3 is made up of 13 amino acids. CDR3 nucleotides: TGTGCCAGCAGCTTCGACAGGGTAGCTGGCTACACCTTC. This sequence encodes CASSFDRVAGYTF.

The chain uses TRBV28 and TRBJ1-5; TRBD1 aligns across 12 bases. V dropped 5 bases and J dropped 7; count of bases not matched to a gene: 6. The germline V gene encodes CDR1 MDHEN and CDR2 SYDVKM. The CDR3 has 15 residues. The CDR3 region is CASSLPGQGAQPQHF. As DNA, the CDR3 is TGTGCCAGCAGTCTACCGGGACAGGGGGCCCAGCCCCAGCATTTT.

This clone was observed once. The chain joins TRBV6-2 or TRBV6-3 to TRBJ1-2, with TRBD1 identical over 9 bases. The V and J ends lost 4 bases and 3 bases, in that order; junction bases with no gene match: 0. Germline V lookup: CDR1 MNHEY, CDR2 SVGEGT. The CDR3 contains 13 residues. The CDR3 nucleotides read TGTGCCAGCAGTTGGACAGGGGACTATGGCTACACCTTC. Encoded protein: CASSWTGDYGYTF.